This T cell receptor beta chain was obtained from a study of response to subunit inactivated influenza vaccine. Germline V CDR1 and CDR2: SGHTA, FQGNSA. CDR3 length: 14 residues. Trimming shortened V by 1 base and J by 3 bases, and 9 bases separated the two germline ends. Study-level results: Only a handful of new T cells, the authors suggested, are recruited with each seasonal influenza vaccination.

Comment on this clonotype: The antigen is undetermined.

Each CDR3 protein is one row after TCRdb ran MiXCR on the RT-PCR reads. The table shows about 700,000 distinct CDR3 sequences, with approximately 15% occurring only once. This clonotype originated in a man over 45 who received an inactivated influenza vaccine. The specimen comprised PBMCs from blood, sampled roughly 15 days before vaccination. The genes are TRBV7-2 and TRBJ1-2; D ambiguous. CDR3: CASSLGILDYGYTF. The CDR3 coding sequence is TGTGCCAGCAGCTTAGGAATTTTGGACTATGGCTACACCTTC.